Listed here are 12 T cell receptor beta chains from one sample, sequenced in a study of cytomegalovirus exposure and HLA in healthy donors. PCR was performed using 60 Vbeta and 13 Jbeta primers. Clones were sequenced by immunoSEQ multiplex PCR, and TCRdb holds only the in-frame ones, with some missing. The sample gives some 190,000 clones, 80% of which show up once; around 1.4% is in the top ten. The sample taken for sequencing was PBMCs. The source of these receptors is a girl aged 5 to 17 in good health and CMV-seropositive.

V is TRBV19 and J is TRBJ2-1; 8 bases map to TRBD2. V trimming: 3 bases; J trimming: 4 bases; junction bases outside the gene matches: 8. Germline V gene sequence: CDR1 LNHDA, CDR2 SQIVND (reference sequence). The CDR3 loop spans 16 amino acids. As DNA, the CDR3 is TGTGCCAGTAGTATCTCCCTAGCGGGCCGATACAATGAGCAGTTCTTC. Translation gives CASSISLAGRYNEQFF.

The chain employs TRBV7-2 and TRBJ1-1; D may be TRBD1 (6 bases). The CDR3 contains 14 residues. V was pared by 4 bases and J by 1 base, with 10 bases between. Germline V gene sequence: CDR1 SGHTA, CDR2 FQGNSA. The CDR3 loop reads CASSSGTTNTEAFF. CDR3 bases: TGTGCCAGCAGCTCCGGGACAACGAACACTGAAGCTTTCTTT.

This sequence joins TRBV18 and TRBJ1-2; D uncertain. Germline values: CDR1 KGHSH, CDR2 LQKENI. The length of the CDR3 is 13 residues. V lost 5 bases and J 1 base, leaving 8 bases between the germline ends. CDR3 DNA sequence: TGTGCCAGCTCAAACGGAGATAACTATGGCTACACCTTC. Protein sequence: CASSNGDNYGYTF. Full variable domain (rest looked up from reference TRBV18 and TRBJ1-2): NAGVMQNPRHLVRRRGQEARLRCSPMKGHSHVYWYRQLPEEGLKFMVYLQKENIIDESGMPKERFSAEFPKEGPSILRIQQVVRGDSAAYFCASSNGDNYGYTFGSGTRLTVV.

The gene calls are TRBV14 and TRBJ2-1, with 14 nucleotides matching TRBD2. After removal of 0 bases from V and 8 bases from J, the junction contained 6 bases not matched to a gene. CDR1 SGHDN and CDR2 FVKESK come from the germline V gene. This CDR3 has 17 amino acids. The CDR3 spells CASSQEGLAGALDEQFF. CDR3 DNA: TGTGCCAGCAGCCAAGAGGGACTAGCGGGAGCCCTCGATGAGCAGTTCTTC.

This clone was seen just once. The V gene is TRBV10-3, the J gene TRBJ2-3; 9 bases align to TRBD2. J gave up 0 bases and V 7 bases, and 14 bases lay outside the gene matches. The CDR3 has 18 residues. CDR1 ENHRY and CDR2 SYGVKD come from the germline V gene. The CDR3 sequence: CAIKSETSGGDSTDTQYF. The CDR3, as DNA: TGTGCCATCAAATCGGAGACTAGCGGAGGAGATAGCACAGATACGCAGTATTTT.

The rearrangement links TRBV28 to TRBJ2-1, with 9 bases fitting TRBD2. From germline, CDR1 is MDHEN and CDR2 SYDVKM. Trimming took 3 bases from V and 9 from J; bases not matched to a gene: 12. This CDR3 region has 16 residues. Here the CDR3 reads CASSLLFSGGRSEQFF. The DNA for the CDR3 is TGTGCCAGCAGTTTGCTTTTCAGCGGGGGGCGAAGTGAGCAGTTCTTC.

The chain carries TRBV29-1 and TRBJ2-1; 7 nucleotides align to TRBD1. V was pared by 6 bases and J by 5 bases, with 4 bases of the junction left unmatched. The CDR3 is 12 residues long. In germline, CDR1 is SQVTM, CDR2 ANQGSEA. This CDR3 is CSVDRANNEQFF. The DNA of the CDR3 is TGCAGCGTAGACAGGGCCAACAATGAGCAGTTCTTC.

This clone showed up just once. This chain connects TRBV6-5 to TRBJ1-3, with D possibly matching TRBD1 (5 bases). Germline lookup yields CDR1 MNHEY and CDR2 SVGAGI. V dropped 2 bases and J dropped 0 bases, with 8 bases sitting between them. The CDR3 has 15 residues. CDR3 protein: CASSYGGASGNTIYF. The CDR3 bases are TGTGCCAGCAGTTACGGCGGGGCCTCTGGAAACACCATATATTTT.

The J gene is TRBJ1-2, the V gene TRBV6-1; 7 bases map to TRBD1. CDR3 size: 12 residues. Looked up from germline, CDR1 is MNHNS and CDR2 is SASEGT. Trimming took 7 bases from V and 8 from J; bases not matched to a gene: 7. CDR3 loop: CASTRDSPGYTF. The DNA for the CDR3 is TGTGCCAGCACCCGGGACAGCCCCGGCTACACCTTC.

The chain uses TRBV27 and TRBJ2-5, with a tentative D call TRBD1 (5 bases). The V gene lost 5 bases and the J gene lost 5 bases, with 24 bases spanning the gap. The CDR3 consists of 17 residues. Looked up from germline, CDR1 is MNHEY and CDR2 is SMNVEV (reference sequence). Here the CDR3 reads CASSANLRPTKGETQYF. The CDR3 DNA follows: TGTGCCAGCAGTGCCAACCTGAGACCCACCAAGGGGGAGACCCAGTACTTC.

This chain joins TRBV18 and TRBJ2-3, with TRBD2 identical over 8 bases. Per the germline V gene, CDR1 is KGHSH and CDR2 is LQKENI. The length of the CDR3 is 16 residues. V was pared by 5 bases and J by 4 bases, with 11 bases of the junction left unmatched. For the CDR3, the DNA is TGTGCCAGCTCAAAATTGAGCGGGAGAGTAGCAGATACGCAGTATTTT. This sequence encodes CASSKLSGRVADTQYF.

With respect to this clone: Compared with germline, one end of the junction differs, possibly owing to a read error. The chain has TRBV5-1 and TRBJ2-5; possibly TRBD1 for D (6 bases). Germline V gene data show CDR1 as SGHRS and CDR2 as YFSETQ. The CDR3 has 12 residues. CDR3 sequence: CASSLDADRSDF. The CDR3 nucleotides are TGCGCCAGCAGCTTGGACGCTGACAGGTCAGACTTC.